This TCR beta chain was found in a study of blood T cells in healthy people across ages. General study points: Compared with aged donors, long-lived donors showed fewer expanded clones, suggesting selection.

The CDR3 spans 16 residues. Trimming shortened V by 4 bases and J by 1 base, and 16 bases separated the two germline ends. Germline CDR1 SEHNR, CDR2 FQNEAQ (reference sequence). Of note for this clonotype: What it recognizes is unknown.

Together with a sample-barcoded 5' primer, a J-beta primer mix was included in a second PCR lasting 7 to 11 cycles. Via MiXCR, TCRdb re-called the 5' RACE reads, giving one row per CDR3 protein. The sample includes over 1,500,000 distinct CDR3 sequences, 39% seen only once; the top ten take approximately 22%. The specimen was blood. The chain links TRBV7-9 to TRBJ1-1; D is unclear. The sequence derives from a human donor in good health. In DNA form, the CDR3 reads TGTGCCAGCAGCTCGTGGTCGAGACCTCCGAACACTGAAGCTTTCTTT. Encoded protein: CASSSWSRPPNTEAFF.